These 3 T cell receptor beta chains were sequenced from one sample in a study of post-analysis software for immune sequencing data. Findings and limits, study-wide: Roughly five TRBV segments were more frequent in patients than controls; TRBV5-6, TRBV5-1 and TRBV20-1 belonged to this group.

These TCRs' antigens remain unknown. Prepared libraries of TCR beta cDNA carried unique molecular identifiers. TCRdb independently ran MiXCR on the PCR reads; one entry per CDR3 protein. The sample shows 820,000 or so distinct CDR3 sequences, roughly half of them seen only once. The sample taken for sequencing was blood. These receptors originate from a girl aged 5 to 17 with multiple sclerosis.

The chain couples TRBV7-3 to TRBJ2-2; D gene uncertain. Germline values: CDR1 SGHTA, CDR2 FQGTGA. This CDR3 region has 16 residues. V was cut by 0 bases and J by 1 base, with 9 bases left in between. DNA for the CDR3: TGTGCCAGCAGCTTAACGGTCGGTGGGAACACCGGGGAGCTGTTTTTT. This sequence encodes CASSLTVGGNTGELFF.

This chain uses TRBV20-1 with TRBJ1-2; no firm D call. Deletions cut 6 bases from V and 3 bases from J, with 20 bases between. This CDR3 has 15 residues. Germline V lookup: CDR1 DFQATT, CDR2 SNEGSKA (reference sequence). CDR3 sequence reads: CSAKEGLGSHYGYTF. CDR3 bases: TGCAGTGCCAAAGAAGGATTGGGGTCCCACTATGGCTACACCTTC.

This clonotype was recorded only once. This CDR3 is CASSERQLPYEQYF. In DNA form, the CDR3 reads TGCGCCAGCAGTGAGAGACAGCTACCCTACGAGCAGTACTTC. This chain joins TRBV10-2 and TRBJ2-7; D is perhaps TRBD1 (5 bases). The CDR3 is made up of 14 amino acids. The V end was cut by 2 bases, the J end by 2 bases, with 10 bases between. Germline CDR1 is WSHSY and CDR2 is SAAADI.